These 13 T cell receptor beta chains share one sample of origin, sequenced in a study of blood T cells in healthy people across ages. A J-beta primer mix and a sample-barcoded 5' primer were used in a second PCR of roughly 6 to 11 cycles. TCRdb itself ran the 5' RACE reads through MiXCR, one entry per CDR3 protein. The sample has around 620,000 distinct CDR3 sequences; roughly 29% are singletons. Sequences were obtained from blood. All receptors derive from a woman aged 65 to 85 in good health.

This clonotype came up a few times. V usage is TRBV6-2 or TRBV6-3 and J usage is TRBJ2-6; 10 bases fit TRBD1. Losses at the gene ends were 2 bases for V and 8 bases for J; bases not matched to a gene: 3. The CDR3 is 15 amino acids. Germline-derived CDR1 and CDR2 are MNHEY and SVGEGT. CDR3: CASSYVGQGTNVLTF. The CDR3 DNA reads TGTGCCAGCAGTTACGTGGGACAGGGGACCAACGTCCTGACTTTC.

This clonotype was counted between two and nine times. CDR3 nucleotides: TGTGCCAGCAGCTTGGGTTACGGGGCGAGGACTGAAGCTTTCTTT. Encoded protein: CASSLGYGARTEAFF. The chain is built from TRBV7-3 and TRBJ1-1, with a possible D match to TRBD1 (5 bases). Trimming cost V 3 bases and J 5 bases, with 16 bases left between them. The CDR3 extends over 15 amino acids. CDR1 and CDR2 from the germline V gene are SGHTA and FQGTGA.

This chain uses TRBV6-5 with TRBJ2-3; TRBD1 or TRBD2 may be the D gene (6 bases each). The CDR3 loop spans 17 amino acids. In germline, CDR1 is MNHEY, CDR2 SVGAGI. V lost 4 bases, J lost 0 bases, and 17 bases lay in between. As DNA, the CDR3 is TGTGCCAGCAGTTCAAGGGGGGCTCCCGTAAGCACAGATACGCAGTATTTT. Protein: CASSSRGAPVSTDTQYF.

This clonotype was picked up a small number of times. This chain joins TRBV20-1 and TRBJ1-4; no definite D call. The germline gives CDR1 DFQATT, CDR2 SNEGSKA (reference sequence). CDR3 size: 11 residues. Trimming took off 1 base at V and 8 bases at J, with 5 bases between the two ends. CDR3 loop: CSARVKEKLFF. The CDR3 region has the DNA TGCAGTGCTAGAGTTAAGGAAAAACTGTTTTTT.

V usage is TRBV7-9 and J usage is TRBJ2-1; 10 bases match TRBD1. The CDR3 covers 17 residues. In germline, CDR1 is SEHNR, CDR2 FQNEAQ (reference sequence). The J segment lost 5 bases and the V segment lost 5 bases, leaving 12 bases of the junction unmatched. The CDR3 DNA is TGTGCCAGCAGCACAAGATCGCCGGGACAGGGGCACAATGAGCAGTTCTTC. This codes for CASSTRSPGQGHNEQFF.

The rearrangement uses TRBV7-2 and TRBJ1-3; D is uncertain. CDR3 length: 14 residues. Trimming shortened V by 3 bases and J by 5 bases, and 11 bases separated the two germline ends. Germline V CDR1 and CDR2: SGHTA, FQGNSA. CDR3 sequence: CASSFGSIRNTIYF. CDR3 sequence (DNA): TGTGCCAGCAGCTTTGGGTCCATCAGAAACACCATATATTTT.

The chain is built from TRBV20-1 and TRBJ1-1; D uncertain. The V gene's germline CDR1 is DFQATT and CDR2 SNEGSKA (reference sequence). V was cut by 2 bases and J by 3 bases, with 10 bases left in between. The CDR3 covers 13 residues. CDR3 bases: TGCAGTGCTAGAAATTCGGGCGACACTGAAGCTTTCTTT. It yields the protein CSARNSGDTEAFF.

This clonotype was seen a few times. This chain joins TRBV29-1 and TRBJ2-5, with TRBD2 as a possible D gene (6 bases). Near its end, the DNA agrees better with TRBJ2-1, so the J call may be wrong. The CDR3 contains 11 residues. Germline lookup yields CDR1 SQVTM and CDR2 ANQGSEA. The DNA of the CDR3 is TGCAGCGTTGAACGCGGGGTTGAGCAGTTCTTC. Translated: CSVERGVEQFF.

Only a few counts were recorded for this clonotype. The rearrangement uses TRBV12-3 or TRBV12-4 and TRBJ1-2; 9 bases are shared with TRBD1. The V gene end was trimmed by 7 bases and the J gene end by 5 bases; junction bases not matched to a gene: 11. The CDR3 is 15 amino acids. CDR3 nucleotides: TGTGCCAGCAAACCGGGACAGGGACTTGTATATGGCTACACCTTC. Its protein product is CASKPGQGLVYGYTF.

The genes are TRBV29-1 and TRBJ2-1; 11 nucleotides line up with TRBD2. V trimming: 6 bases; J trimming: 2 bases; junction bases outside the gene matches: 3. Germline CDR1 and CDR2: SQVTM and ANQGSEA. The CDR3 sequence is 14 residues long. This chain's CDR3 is CSVASGGTYNEQFF. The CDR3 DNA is TGCAGCGTGGCTAGCGGGGGGACCTACAATGAGCAGTTCTTC.

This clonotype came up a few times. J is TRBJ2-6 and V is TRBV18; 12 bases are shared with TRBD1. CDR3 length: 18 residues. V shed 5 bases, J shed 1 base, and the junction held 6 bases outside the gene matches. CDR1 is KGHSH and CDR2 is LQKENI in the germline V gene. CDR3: CASSASGQGASGANVLTF. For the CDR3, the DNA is TGTGCCAGCTCAGCATCGGGACAGGGGGCATCTGGGGCCAACGTCCTGACTTTC.

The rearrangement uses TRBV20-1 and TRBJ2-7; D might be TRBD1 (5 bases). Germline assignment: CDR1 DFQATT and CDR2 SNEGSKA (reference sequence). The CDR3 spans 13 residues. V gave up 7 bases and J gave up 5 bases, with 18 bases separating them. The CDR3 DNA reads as TGCAGTGGGGGTAACCAGGGAATCAACGAGCAGTACTTC. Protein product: CSGGNQGINEQYF.

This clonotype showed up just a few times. The CDR3 here is CSARRPGPAAETQYF. DNA for the CDR3: TGCAGTGCTAGAAGGCCGGGACCCGCCGCGGAGACCCAGTACTTC. The genes are TRBV20-1 and TRBJ2-5, with D perhaps TRBD1 or TRBD2 (5 bases each). The V gene's germline CDR1 is DFQATT and CDR2 SNEGSKA (reference sequence). Trimming stripped 2 bases from V and 5 bases from J, with 18 bases between. This CDR3 region has 15 residues.